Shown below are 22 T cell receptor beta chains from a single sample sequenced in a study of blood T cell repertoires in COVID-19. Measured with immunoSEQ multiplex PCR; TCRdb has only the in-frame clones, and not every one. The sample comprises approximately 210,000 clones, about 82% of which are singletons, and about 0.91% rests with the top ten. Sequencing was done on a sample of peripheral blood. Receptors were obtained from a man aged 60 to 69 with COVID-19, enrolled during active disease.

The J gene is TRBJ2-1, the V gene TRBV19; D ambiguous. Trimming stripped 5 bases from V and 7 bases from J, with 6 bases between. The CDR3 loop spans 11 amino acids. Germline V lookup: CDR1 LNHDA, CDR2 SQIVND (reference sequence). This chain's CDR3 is CASSARNEQFF. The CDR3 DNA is TGTGCCAGTAGTGCTCGGAATGAGCAGTTCTTC.

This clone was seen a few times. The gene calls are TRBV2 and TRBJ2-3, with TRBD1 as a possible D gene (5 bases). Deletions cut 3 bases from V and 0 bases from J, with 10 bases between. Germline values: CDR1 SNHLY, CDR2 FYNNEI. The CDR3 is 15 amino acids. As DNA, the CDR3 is TGTGCCAGCAGTGATAGGGGCCGTAGCACAGATACGCAGTATTTT. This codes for CASSDRGRSTDTQYF.

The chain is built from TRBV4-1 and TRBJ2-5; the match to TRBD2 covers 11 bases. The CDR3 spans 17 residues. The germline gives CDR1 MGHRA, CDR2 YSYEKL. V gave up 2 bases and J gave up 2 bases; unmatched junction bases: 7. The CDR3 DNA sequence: TGCGCCAGCAGCCAACAAAGGACTAGCGGGTCTCAAGAGACCCAGTACTTC. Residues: CASSQQRTSGSQETQYF.

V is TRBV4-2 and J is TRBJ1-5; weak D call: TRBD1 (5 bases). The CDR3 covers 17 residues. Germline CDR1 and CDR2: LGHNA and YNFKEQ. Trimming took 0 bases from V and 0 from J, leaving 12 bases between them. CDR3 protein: CASSQEMGGLSNQPQHF. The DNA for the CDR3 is TGTGCCAGCAGCCAAGAGATGGGGGGTCTTAGCAATCAGCCCCAGCATTTT.

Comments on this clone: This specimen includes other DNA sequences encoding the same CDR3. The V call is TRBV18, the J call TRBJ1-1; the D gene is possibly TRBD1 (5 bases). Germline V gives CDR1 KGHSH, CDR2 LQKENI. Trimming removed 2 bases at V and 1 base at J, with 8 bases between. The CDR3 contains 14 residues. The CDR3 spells CASSPGQGNTEAFF. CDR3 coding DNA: TGTGCCAGCTCACCAGGGCAGGGGAACACTGAAGCTTTCTTT.

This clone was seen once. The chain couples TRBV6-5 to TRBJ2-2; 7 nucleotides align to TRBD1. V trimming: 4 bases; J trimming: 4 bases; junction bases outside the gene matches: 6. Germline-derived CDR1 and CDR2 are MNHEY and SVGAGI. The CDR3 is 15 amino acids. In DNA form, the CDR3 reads TGTGCCAGCAGTTCCCTGGACAGGCTCACCGGGGAGCTGTTTTTT. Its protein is CASSSLDRLTGELFF.

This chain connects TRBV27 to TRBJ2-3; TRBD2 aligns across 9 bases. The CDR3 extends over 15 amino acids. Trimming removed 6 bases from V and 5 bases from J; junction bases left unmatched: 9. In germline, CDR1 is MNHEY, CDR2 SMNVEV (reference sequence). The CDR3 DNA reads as TGTGCCAGCAGATTAGCGGGAGATGGTGGAGATACGCAGTATTTT. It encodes CASRLAGDGGDTQYF.

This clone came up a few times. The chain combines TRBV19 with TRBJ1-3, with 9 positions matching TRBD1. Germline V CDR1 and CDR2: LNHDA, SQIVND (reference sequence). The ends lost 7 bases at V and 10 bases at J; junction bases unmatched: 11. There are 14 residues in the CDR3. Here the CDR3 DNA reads TGTGCCAGTACCACAACAGGGGGCAGAGGAACCATATATTTT. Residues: CASTTTGGRGTIYF.

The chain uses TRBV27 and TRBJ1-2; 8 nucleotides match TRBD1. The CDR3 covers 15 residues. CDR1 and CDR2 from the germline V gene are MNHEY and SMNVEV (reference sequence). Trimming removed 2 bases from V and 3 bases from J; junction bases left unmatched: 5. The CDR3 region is CASSLGAGGYYGYTF. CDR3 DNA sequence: TGTGCCAGCAGTTTAGGGGCAGGGGGCTACTATGGCTACACCTTC.

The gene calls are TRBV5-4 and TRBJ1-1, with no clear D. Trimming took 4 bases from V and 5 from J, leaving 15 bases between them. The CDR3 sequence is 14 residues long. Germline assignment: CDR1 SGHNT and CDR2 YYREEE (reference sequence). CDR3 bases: TGTGCCAGCAGCGGTTCGTCCCCTCGGACTGAAGCTTTCTTT. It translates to CASSGSSPRTEAFF.

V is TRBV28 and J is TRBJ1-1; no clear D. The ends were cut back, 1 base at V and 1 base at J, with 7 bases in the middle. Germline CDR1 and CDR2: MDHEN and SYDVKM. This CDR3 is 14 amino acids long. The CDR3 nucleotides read TGTGCCAGCAGTTTATCCATGGCGAACACTGAAGCTTTCTTT. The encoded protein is CASSLSMANTEAFF.

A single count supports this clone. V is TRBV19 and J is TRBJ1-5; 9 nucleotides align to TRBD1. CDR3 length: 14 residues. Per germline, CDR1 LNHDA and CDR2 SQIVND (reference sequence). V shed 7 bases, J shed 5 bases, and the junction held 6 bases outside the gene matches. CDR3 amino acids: CASTGTGSYQPQHF. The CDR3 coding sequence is TGTGCCAGTACCGGGACAGGGTCCTATCAGCCCCAGCATTTT.

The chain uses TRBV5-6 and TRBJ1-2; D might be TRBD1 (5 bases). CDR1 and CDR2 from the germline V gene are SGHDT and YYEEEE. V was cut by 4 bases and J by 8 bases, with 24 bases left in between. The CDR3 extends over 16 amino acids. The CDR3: CASSRLIDSLTMGYTF. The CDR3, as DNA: TGTGCCAGCAGCCGCCTAATAGACAGCCTAACTATGGGCTACACCTTC.

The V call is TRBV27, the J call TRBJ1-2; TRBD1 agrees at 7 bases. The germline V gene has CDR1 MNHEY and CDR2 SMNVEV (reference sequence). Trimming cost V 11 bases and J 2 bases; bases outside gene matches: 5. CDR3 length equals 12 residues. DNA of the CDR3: TGTGCCTGCGGGGACAGCAACTATGGCTACACCTTC. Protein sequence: CACGDSNYGYTF.

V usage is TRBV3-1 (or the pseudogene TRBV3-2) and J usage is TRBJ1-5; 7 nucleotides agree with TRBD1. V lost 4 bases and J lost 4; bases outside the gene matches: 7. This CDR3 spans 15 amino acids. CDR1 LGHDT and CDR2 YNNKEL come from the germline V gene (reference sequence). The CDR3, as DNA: TGTGCCAGCAGCCTCGGGACAGCCCAAAATCAGCCCCAGCATTTT. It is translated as CASSLGTAQNQPQHF.

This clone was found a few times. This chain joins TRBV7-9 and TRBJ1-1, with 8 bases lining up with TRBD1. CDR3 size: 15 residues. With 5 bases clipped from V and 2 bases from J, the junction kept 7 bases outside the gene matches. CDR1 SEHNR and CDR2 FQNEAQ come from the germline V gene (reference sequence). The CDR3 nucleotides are TGTGCCAGCAGCCCGAGTCAGGGGGCCAACACTGAAGCTTTCTTT. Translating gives CASSPSQGANTEAFF.

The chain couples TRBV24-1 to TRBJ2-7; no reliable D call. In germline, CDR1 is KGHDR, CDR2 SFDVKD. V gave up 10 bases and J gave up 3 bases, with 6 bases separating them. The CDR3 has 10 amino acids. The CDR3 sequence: CATQIYEQYF. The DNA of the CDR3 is TGTGCCACTCAAATCTACGAGCAGTACTTC.

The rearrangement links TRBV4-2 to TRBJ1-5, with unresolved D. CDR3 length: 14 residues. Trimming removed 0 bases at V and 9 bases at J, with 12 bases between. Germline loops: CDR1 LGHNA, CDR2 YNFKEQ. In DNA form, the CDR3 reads TGTGCCAGCAGCCAAGAATCGGGGTACCTGCCCCAGCATTTT. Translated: CASSQESGYLPQHF.

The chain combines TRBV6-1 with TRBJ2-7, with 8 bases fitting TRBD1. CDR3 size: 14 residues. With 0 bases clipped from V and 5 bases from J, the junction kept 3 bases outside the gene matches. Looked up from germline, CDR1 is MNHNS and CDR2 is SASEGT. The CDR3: CASSEADRVNEQYF. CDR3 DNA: TGTGCCAGCAGTGAAGCGGACAGGGTGAACGAGCAGTACTTC.

The CDR3 DNA is TGTGCCAGCAGTTACTCGCCACAGCTGAACACTGAAGCTTTCTTT. Its translation is CASSYSPQLNTEAFF. This sequence joins TRBV6-6 and TRBJ1-1; no clear D. Per the germline V gene, CDR1 is MNHNY and CDR2 is SVGAGI (reference sequence). Deletions cut 0 bases from V and 0 bases from J, with 8 bases between. CDR3 length: 15 amino acids.

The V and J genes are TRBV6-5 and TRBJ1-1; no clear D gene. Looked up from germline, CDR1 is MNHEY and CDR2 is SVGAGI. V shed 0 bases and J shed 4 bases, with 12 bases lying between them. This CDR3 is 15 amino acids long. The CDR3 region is CASSYSPGTGTEAFF. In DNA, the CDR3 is TGTGCCAGCAGTTACTCCCCGGGAACGGGCACTGAAGCTTTCTTT.

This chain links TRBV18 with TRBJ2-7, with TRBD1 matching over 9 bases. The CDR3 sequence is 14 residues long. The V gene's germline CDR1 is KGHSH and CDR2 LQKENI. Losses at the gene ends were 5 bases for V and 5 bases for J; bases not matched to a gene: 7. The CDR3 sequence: CASSSRTGENEQYF. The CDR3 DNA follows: TGTGCCAGCTCATCCCGGACAGGGGAGAACGAGCAGTACTTC.